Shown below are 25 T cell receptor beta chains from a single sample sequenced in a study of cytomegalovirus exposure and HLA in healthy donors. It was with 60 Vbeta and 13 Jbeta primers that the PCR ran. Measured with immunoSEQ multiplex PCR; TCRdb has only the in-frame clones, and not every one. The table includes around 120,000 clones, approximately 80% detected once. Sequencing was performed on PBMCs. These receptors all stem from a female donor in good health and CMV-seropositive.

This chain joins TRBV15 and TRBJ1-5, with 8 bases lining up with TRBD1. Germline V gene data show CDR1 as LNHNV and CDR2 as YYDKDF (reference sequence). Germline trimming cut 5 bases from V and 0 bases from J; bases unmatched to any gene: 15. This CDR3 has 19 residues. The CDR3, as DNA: TGTGCCACCAGCCCCAGTCTAGGACAGGGCGAATATAGCAATCAGCCCCAGCATTTT. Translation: CATSPSLGQGEYSNQPQHF.

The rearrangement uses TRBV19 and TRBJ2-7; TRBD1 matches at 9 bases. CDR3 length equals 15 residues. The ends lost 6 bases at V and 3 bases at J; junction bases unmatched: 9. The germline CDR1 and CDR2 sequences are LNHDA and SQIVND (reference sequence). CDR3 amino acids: CASRDRDRALYEQYF. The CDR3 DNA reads TGTGCCAGTAGAGACCGGGACAGGGCTCTCTACGAGCAGTACTTC.

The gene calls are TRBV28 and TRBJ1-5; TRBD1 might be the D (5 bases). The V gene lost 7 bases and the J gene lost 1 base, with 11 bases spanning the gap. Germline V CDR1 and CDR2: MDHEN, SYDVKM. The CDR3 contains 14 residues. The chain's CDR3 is CASIGGGSNQPQHF. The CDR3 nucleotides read TGTGCCAGCATCGGGGGGGGGAGCAATCAGCCCCAGCATTTT.

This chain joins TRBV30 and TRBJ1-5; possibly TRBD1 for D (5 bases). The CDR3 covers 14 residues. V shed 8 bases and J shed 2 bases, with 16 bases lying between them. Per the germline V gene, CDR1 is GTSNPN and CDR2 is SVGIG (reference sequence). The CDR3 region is CALSGGIGNQPQHF. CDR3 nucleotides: TGTGCCCTCTCCGGGGGGATAGGCAATCAGCCCCAGCATTTT.

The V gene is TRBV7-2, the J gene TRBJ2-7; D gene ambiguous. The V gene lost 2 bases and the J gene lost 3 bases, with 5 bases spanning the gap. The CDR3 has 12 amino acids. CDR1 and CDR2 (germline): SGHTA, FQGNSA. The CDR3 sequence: CASSLLNYEQYF. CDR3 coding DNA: TGTGCCAGCAGCTTACTAAACTACGAGCAGTACTTC.

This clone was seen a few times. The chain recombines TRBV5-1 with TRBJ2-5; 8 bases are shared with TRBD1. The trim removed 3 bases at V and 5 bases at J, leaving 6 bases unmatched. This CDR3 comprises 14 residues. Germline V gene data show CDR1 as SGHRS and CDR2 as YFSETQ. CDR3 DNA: TGCGCCAGCAGCTCGGCAGGGGGCGCGGAGACCCAGTACTTC. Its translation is CASSSAGGAETQYF.

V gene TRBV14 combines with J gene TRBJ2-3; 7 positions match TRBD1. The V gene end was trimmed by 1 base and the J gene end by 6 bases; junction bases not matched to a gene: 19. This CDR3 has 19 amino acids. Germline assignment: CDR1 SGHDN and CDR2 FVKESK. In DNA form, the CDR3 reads TGTGCCAGCAGCCAAGGGGGTCAAGTTGGGACAGAGACCGTGGATACGCAGTATTTT. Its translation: CASSQGGQVGTETVDTQYF.

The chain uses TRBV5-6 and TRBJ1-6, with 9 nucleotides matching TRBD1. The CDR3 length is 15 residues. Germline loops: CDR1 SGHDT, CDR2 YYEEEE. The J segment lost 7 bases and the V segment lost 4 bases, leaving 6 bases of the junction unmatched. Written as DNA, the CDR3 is TGTGCCAGCAGCAAAACAGGGGGCTTGAATTCACCCCTCCACTTT. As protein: CASSKTGGLNSPLHF.

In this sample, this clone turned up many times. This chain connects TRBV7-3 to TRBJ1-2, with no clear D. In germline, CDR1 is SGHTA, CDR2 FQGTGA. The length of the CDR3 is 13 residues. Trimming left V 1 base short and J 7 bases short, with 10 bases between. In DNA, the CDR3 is TGTGCCAGCAGCTTAAACCCCGTTAGTGGCTACACCTTC. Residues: CASSLNPVSGYTF.

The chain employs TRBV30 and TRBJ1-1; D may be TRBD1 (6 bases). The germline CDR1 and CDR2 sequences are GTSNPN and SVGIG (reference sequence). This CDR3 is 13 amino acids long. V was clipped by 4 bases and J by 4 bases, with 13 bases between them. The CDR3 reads CAWTGAARTEAFF. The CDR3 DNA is TGTGCCTGGACAGGGGCCGCGCGCACTGAAGCTTTCTTT.

The CDR3 spells CASSSPGLAKNIQYF. CDR3 sequence (DNA): TGTGCCAGCAGCTCCCCGGGTCTAGCCAAAAACATTCAGTACTTC. This sequence joins TRBV5-4 and TRBJ2-4; D is ambiguous. Germline values: CDR1 SGHNT, CDR2 YYREEE (reference sequence). CDR3 length: 15 residues. V lost 3 bases to trimming and J lost 0 bases, with 10 bases between them. The whole variable domain, filled in from reference TRBV5-4 and TRBJ2-4, reads ETGVTQSPTHLIKTRGQQVTLRCSSQSGHNTVSWYQQALGQGPQFIFQYYREEENGRGNFPPRFSGLQFPNYSSELNVNALELDDSALYLCASSSPGLAKNIQYFGAGTRLSVL.

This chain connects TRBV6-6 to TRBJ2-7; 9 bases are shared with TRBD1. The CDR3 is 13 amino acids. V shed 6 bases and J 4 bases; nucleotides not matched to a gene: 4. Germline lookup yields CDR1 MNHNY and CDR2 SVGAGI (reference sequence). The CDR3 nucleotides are TGTGCCAGCAGACGGACAGGGGTTTACGAGCAGTACTTC. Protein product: CASRRTGVYEQYF.

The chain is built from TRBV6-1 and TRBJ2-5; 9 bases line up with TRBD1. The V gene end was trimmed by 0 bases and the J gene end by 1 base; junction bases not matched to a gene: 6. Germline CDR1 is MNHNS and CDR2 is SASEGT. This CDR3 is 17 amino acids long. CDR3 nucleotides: TGTGCCAGCAGTGAAGCGCCCGGGACAGGGATCCAAGAGACCCAGTACTTC. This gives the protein CASSEAPGTGIQETQYF.

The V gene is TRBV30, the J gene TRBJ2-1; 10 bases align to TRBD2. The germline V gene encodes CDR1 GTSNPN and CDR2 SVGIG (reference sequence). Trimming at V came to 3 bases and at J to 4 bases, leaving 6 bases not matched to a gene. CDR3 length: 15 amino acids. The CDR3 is CAWSRTSGFYNEQFF. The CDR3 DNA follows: TGTGCCTGGAGCAGGACTAGCGGTTTTTACAATGAGCAGTTCTTC.

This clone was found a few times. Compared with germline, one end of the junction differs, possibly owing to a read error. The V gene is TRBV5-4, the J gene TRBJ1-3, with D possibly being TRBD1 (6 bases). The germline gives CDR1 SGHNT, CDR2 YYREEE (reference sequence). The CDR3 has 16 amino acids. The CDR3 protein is CASSSGTGNAGNAIYF. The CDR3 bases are TGTGCCAGCAGCTCGGGTACAGGGAACGCTGGAAACGCCATATATTTT.

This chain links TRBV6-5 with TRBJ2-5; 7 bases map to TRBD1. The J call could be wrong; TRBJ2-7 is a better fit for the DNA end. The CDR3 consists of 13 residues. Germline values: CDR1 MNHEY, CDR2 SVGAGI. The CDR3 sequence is CASRAGTAYEQYF. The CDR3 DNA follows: TGTGCCAGCAGAGCAGGGACAGCCTACGAGCAGTACTTC.

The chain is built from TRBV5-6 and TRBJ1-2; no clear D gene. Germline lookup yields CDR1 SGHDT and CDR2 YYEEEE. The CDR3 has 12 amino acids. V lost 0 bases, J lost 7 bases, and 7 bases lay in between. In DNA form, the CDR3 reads TGTGCCAGCAGCTTGGGGAGGTCTGGCTACACCTTC. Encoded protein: CASSLGRSGYTF. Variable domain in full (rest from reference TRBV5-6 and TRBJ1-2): DAGVTQSPTHLIKTRGQQVTLRCSPKSGHDTVSWYQQALGQGPQFIFQYYEEEERQRGNFPDRFSGHQFPNYSSELNVNALLLGDSALYLCASSLGRSGYTFGSGTRLTVV.

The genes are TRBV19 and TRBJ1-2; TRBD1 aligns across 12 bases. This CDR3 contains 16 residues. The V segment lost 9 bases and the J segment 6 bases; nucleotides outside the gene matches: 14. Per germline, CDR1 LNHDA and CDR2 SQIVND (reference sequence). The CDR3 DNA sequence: TGTGCCAGCCGCCTGTCTCCGGGACAGGGGGCTGATGGCTACACCTTC. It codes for CASRLSPGQGADGYTF.

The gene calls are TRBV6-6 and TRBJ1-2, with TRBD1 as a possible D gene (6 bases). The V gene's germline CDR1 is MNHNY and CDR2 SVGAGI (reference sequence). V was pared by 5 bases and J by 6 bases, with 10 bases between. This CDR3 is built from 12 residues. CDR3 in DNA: TGTGCCAGCAGTGGACAGCATGATGGCTACACCTTC. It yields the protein CASSGQHDGYTF.

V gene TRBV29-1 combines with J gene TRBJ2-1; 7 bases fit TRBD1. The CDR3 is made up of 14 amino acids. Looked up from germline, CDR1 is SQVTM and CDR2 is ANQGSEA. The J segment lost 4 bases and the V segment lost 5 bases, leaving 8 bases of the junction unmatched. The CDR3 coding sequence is TGCAGCGTTCGAGGGGGCCCACAGTACAATGAGCAGTTCTTC. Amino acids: CSVRGGPQYNEQFF.

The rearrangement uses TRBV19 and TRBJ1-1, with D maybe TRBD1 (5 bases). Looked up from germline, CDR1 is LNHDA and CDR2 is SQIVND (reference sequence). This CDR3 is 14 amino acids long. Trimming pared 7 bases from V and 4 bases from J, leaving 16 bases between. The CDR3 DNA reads TGTGCCAGTACCCAGCGGGGAGGGGTCACTGAAGCTTTCTTT. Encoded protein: CASTQRGGVTEAFF.

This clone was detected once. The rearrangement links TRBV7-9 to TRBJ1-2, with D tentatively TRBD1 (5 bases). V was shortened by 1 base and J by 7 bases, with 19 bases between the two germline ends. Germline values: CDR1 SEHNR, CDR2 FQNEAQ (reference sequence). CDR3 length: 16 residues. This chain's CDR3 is CASSLEIVQGGSGYTF. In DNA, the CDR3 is TGTGCCAGCAGCTTAGAGATCGTCCAGGGCGGATCTGGCTACACCTTC.

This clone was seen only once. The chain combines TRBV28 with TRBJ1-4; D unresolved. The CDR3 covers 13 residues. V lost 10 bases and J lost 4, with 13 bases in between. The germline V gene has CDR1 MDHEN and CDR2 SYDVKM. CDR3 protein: CATRREGNEKLFF. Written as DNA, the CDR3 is TGTGCCACCCGGAGGGAGGGTAATGAAAAACTGTTTTTT.

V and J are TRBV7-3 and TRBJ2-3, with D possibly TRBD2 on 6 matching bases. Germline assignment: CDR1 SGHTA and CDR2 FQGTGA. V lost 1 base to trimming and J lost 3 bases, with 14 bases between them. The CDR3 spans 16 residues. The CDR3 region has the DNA TGTGCCAGCAGCTTAAATGTAGCGGTCCCTACAGATACGCAGTATTTT. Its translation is CASSLNVAVPTDTQYF. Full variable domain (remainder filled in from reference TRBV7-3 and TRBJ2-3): GAGVSQTPSNKVTEKGKYVELRCDPISGHTALYWYRQSLGQGPEFLIYFQGTGAADDSGLPNDRFFAVRPEGSVSTLKIQRTERGDSAVYLCASSLNVAVPTDTQYFGPGTRLTVL.

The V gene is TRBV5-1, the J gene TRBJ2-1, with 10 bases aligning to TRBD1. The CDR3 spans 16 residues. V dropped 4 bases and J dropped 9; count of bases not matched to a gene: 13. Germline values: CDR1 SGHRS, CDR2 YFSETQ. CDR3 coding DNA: TGCGCCAGCAGCCCCCCGCGGGGGACAGGGGATAGTGAGCAGTTCTTC. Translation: CASSPPRGTGDSEQFF.